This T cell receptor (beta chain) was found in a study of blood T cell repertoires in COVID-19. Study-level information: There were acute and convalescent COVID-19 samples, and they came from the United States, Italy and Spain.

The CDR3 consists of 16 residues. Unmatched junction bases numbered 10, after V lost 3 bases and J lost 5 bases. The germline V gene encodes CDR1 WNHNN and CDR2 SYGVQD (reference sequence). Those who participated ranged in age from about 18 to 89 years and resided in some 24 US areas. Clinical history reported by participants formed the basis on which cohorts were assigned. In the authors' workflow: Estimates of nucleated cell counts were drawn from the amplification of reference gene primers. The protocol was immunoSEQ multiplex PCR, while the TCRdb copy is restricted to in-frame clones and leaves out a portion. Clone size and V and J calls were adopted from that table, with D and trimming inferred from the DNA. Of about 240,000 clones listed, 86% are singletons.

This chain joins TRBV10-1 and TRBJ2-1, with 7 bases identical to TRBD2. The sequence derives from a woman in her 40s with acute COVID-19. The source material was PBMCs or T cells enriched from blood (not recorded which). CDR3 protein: CASSDDEGGPDNEQFF. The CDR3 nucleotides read TGCGCCAGCAGTGATGACGAGGGAGGGCCTGACAATGAGCAGTTCTTC.